Given below is one TCR beta chain in context. The antigen is unknown. The CDR3 is made up of 13 amino acids. The germline V gene has CDR1 SNHLY and CDR2 FYNNEI. The V end lost 11 bases, the J end lost 0 bases, and 11 bases lay between the germline ends. The treatment is: oral pan-JAK inhibitor, 5-10 mg twice daily. Sorted out of PBMCs were CD4+ T cells and CD8+ T cells. RNA was extracted and reverse transcribed into cDNA as the sequencing template. Sequencing was performed with immunoSEQ multiplex PCR; in TCRdb, only in-frame clones are kept and a portion is missing. The top ten clones hold under 7% of a sample with 150,000 to 200,000 clones, roughly 64% of them seen once. These data come from a study of CD8+ T cells in alopecia areata. Study outcomes and limitations: The study found that many expanded lesional clones persisted in scalp and blood during tofacitinib. Researchers say the link of baseline CD8+ expansion to response remains uncertain, with one nonresponder.

The chain is built from TRBV2 and TRBJ1-5; D might be TRBD1 (5 bases). This sequence was found in a human donor with alopecia areata. This sample comprised CD4+ T cells sorted from blood, obtained at week 24, from a patient treated with tofacitinib. CDR3 loop: CAGGTVSNQPQHF. The CDR3 DNA reads TGTGCCGGCGGGACGGTTAGCAATCAGCCCCAGCATTTT.